This T cell receptor beta chain was profiled in a study of cytomegalovirus exposure and HLA in healthy donors. This CDR3 contains 16 residues. The junction had 14 bases not matched to a gene; V was cut back by 8 bases and J by 7 bases. Germline CDR1 reads LNHNV; CDR2 reads YYDKDF (reference sequence). Use of 60 Vbeta and 13 Jbeta primers characterized the PCR. Sequencing used immunoSEQ multiplex PCR; TCRdb keeps in-frame clones, though not all of them. The sample lists 100,000 to 130,000 clones, less than 85% seen once, with roughly 2.3% in the top ten. This rearrangement joins TRBV15 to TRBJ2-2; TRBD2 matches at 9 bases. The source material was PBMCs. This TCR was recovered from a man between 18 and 29 years old in good health and CMV-seronegative. CDR3 sequence reads: CATAGGAGGPFGELFF. Here the CDR3 DNA reads TGTGCCACCGCAGGGGGGGCGGGGGGGCCTTTCGGGGAGCTGTTTTTT.